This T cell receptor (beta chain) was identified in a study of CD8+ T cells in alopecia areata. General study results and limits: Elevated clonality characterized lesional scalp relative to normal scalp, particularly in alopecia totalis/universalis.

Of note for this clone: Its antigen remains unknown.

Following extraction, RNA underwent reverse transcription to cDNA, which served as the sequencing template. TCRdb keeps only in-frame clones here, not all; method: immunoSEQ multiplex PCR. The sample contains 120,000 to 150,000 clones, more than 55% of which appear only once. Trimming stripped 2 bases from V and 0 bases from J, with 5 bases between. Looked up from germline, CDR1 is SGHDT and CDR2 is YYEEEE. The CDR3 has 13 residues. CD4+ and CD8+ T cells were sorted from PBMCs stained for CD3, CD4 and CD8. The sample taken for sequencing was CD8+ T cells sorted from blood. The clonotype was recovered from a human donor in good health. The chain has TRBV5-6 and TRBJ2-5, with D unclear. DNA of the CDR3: TGTGCCAGCAGCTTCTTCTACCAAGAGACCCAGTACTTC. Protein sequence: CASSFFYQETQYF.